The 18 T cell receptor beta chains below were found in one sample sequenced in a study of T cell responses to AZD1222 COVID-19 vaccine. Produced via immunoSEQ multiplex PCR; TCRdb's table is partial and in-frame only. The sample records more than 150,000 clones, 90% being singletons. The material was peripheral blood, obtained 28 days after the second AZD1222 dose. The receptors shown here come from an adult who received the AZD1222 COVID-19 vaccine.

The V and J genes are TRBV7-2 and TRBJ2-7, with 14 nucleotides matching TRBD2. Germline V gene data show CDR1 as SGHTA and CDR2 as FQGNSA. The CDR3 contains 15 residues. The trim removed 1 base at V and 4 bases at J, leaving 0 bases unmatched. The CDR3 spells CASSLGTSGGYEQYF. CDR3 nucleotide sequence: TGTGCCAGCAGCTTAGGGACTAGCGGGGGGTACGAGCAGTACTTC.

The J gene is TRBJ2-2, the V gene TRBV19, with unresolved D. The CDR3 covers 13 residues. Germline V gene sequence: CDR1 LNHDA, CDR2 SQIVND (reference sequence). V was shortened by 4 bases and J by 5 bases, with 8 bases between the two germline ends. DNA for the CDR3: TGTGCCAGTAGTAACGACCTAACCGGGGAGCTGTTTTTT. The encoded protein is CASSNDLTGELFF.

Here the CDR3 DNA reads TGTGCCTGGAGTGTACGGGATACGCAGTATTTT. It translates to CAWSVRDTQYF. V is TRBV30 and J is TRBJ2-3; the D is unclear. Germline CDR1 is GTSNPN and CDR2 is SVGIG (reference sequence). The CDR3 runs 11 residues. The ends were cut back, 0 bases at V and 6 bases at J, with 4 bases in the middle.

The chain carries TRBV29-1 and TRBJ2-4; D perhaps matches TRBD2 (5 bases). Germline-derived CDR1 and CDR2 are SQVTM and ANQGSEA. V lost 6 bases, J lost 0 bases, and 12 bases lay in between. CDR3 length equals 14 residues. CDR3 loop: CSVRDLVAKNIQYF. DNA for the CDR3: TGCAGCGTCCGGGATCTAGTAGCCAAAAACATTCAGTACTTC.

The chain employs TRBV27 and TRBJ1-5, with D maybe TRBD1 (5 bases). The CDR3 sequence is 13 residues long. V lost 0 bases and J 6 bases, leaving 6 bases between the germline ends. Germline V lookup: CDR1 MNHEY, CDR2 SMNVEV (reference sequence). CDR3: CASSLSGGQPQHF. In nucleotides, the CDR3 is TGTGCCAGCAGTTTATCGGGGGGTCAGCCCCAGCATTTT.

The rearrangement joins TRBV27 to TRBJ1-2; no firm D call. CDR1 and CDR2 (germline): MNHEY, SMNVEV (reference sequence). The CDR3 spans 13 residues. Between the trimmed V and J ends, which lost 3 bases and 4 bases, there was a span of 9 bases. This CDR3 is CASSFGSFYGYTF. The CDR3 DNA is TGTGCCAGCAGTTTTGGGAGCTTCTATGGCTACACCTTC.

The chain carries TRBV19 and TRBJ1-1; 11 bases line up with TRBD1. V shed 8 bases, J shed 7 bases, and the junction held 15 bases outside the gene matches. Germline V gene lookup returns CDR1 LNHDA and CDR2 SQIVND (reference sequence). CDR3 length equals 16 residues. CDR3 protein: CASAKPGQGASREAFF. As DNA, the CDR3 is TGTGCCAGTGCAAAACCCGGACAGGGGGCCTCACGTGAAGCTTTCTTT.

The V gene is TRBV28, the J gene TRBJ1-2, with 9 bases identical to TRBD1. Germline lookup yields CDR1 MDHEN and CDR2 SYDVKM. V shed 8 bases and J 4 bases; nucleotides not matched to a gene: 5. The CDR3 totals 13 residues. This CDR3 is CASHSDRGYGYTF. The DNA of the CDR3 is TGTGCCAGCCACTCGGACAGGGGCTATGGCTACACCTTC.

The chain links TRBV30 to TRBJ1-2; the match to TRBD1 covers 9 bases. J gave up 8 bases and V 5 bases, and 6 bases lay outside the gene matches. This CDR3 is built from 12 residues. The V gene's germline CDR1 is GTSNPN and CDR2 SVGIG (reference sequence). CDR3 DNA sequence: TGTGCCTGGGGGGGACAGGGAAAGGGCTACACCTTC. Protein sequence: CAWGGQGKGYTF.

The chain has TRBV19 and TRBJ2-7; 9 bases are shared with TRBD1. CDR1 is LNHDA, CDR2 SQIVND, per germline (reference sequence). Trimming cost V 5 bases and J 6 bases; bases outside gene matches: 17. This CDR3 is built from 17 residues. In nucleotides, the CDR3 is TGTGCCAGTAGTCCGGGACAGGGAAGGAAGGGGCTGGGCGAGCAGTACTTC. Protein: CASSPGQGRKGLGEQYF.

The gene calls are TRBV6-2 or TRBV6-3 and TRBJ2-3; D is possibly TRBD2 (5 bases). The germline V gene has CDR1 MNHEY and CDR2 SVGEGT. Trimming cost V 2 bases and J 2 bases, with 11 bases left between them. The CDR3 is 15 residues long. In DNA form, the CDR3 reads TGTGCCAGCAGTTACATCGGGGATTTCACAGATACGCAGTATTTT. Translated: CASSYIGDFTDTQYF.

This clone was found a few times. CDR3 in amino acids: CASSQGLAKNIQYF. CDR3 in DNA: TGCGCCAGCAGCCAAGGACTAGCCAAAAACATTCAGTACTTC. This chain connects TRBV4-1 to TRBJ2-4; unclear D gene. The CDR3 spans 14 residues. Germline CDR1 reads MGHRA; CDR2 reads YSYEKL. V gave up 1 base and J gave up 0 bases, with 4 bases separating them.

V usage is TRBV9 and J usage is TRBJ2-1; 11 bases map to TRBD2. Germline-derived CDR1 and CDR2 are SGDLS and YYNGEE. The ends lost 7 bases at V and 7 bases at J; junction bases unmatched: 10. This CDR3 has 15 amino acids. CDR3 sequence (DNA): TGTGCCAGCCGATCACTAGCGGGAGCTGGGAATGAGCAGTTCTTC. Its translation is CASRSLAGAGNEQFF.

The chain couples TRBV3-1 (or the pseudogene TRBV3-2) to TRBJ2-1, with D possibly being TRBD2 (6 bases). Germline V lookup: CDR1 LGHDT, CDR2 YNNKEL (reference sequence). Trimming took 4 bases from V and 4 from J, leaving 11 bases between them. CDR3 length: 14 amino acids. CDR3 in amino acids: CASSRTEGYNEQFF. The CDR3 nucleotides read TGTGCCAGCAGCCGAACGGAGGGGTACAATGAGCAGTTCTTC.

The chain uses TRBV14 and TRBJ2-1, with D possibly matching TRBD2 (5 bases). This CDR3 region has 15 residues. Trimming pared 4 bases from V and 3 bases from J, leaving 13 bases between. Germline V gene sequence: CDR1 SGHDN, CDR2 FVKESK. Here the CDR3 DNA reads TGTGCCAGCAGCCCTCTTCGGGGAGACTACAATGAGCAGTTCTTC. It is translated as CASSPLRGDYNEQFF.

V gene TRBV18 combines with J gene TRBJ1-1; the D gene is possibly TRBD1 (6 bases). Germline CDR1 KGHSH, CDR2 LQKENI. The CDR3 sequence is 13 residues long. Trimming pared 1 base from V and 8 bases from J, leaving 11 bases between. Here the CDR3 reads CASSPRSTGEAFF. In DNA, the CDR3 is TGTGCCAGCTCACCACGGAGTACAGGGGAAGCTTTCTTT.

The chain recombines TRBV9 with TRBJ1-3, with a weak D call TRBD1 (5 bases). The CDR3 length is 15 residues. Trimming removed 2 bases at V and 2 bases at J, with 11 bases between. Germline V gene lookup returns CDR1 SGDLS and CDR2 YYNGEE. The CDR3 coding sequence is TGTGCCAGCAGCGTGGATCCGGGGGCTGGAAACACCATATATTTT. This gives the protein CASSVDPGAGNTIYF. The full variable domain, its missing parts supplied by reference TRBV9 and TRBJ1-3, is DSGVTQTPKHLITATGQRVTLRCSPRSGDLSVYWYQQSLDQGLQFLIQYYNGEERAKGNILERFSAQQFPDLHSELNLSSLELGDSALYFCASSVDPGAGNTIYFGEGSWLTVV.

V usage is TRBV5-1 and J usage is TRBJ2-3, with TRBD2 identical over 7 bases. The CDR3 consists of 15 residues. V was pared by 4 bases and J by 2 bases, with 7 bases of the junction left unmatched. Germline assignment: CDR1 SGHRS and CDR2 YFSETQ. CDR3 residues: CASSMGGGVTDTQYF. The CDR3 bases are TGCGCCAGCAGCATGGGTGGGGGGGTCACAGATACGCAGTATTTT.